This T cell receptor (beta chain) is drawn from a study of technical replicates of blood from several donors. CDR3 length: 14 amino acids. From germline, CDR1 is SGHRS and CDR2 YFSETQ. The germline V and J ends were trimmed by 1 base and 3 bases, with 9 bases remaining between them. TCRdb's copy holds only in-frame clones and misses some; the assay was immunoSEQ multiplex PCR. The sample consists of almost 90,000 clones, roughly 94% of them appearing once. This receptor was obtained from a human donor in good health. The source material was T cells isolated from PBMCs. V is TRBV5-1 and J is TRBJ2-3, with a possible D match to TRBD2 (6 bases). The CDR3 sequence is CASSLRRETDTQYF. The CDR3 nucleotides read TGCGCCAGCAGCTTGAGGAGGGAGACAGATACGCAGTATTTT. The variable domain in full, completed from reference TRBV5-1 and TRBJ2-3, reads KAGVTQTPRYLIKTRGQQVTLSCSPISGHRSVSWYQQTPGQGLQFLFEYFSETQRNKGNFPGRFSGRQFSNSRSEMNVSTLELGDSALYLCASSLRRETDTQYFGPGTRLTVL.